The 26 T cell receptor beta chains below all came from one sample that was sequenced in a study of shared clonotypes between healthy human individuals. The naive CD8 subset, CD45RO-negative cells positively selected for CCR7, excluded terminally differentiated effector memory CD45RA+ cells. Only in-frame clones appear in the TCRdb table, and some are missing; sequencing was by immunoSEQ multiplex PCR. The table records approximately 1.9 million clones, around 93% of them present only once. Source material: naive CD8+ T cells from PBMCs. All receptors derive from a man between 18 and 29 years old in good health. Some clones in this sample may be carry-over from other donors' samples.

This chain joins TRBV4-1 and TRBJ1-4; D perhaps matches TRBD1 (6 bases). The CDR3 extends over 15 amino acids. V was clipped by 1 base and J by 7 bases, with 13 bases between them. Germline V gene data show CDR1 as MGHRA and CDR2 as YSYEKL. CDR3 sequence: CASSQVLGAAEKLFF. Written as DNA, the CDR3 is TGCGCCAGCAGCCAAGTTCTGGGGGCCGCTGAAAAACTGTTTTTT.

This chain joins TRBV19 and TRBJ2-1, with 8 nucleotides matching TRBD2. This CDR3 is 15 amino acids long. Germline V CDR1 and CDR2: LNHDA, SQIVND (reference sequence). V shed 5 bases, J shed 2 bases, and the junction held 5 bases outside the gene matches. Here the CDR3 reads CASSYRAGAYNEQFF. CDR3 nucleotide sequence: TGTGCCAGTAGTTATCGAGCGGGGGCCTACAATGAGCAGTTCTTC.

The chain carries TRBV30 and TRBJ1-1, with a possible D match to TRBD1 (5 bases). The CDR3 runs 13 residues. CDR1 GTSNPN and CDR2 SVGIG come from the germline V gene (reference sequence). Between the trimmed V and J ends, which lost 0 bases and 4 bases, there was a span of 9 bases. The CDR3: CAWSVDSPTEAFF. CDR3 sequence (DNA): TGTGCCTGGAGTGTAGACAGCCCCACTGAAGCTTTCTTT.

The rearrangement links TRBV11-2 to TRBJ2-3; 11 bases map to TRBD2. Germline loops: CDR1 SGHAT, CDR2 FQNNGV. The V segment lost 4 bases and the J segment 6 bases; nucleotides outside the gene matches: 12. This CDR3 is 17 amino acids long. CDR3 in DNA: TGTGCCAGCAGCTACGCCCCTAGCGGGAGGACAGGGGATACGCAGTATTTT. Residues: CASSYAPSGRTGDTQYF.

V and J are TRBV7-9 and TRBJ2-1; 11 bases match TRBD2. J lost 5 bases, V lost 4 bases, and 16 bases had no gene match. This CDR3 region has 19 residues. Germline values: CDR1 SEHNR, CDR2 FQNEAQ (reference sequence). The CDR3 sequence: CASSSSVKQLAGVHNEQFF. The CDR3 DNA is TGTGCCAGCAGCTCCTCCGTAAAACAACTAGCGGGAGTACACAATGAGCAGTTCTTC.

V usage is TRBV14 and J usage is TRBJ1-1, with D perhaps TRBD1 (5 bases). This CDR3 contains 17 residues. The germline CDR1 and CDR2 sequences are SGHDN and FVKESK. With 1 base removed from V and 6 bases from J, the gap between germline ends came to 21 bases. The CDR3 loop is CASSQGFNQGPWPEAFF. The CDR3 nucleotides read TGTGCCAGCAGCCAAGGTTTTAATCAGGGCCCCTGGCCTGAAGCTTTCTTT.

The J gene is TRBJ1-1, the V gene TRBV27, with D hard to call. V was cut by 2 bases and J by 1 base, with 5 bases left in between. CDR1 is MNHEY, CDR2 SMNVEV, per germline (reference sequence). The CDR3 is 13 amino acids. In DNA form, the CDR3 reads TGTGCCAGCAGTTTAAGGCCGAACACTGAAGCTTTCTTT. Protein sequence: CASSLRPNTEAFF.

The chain links TRBV29-1 to TRBJ2-4; 10 bases line up with TRBD1. Unmatched junction bases numbered 1, after V lost 5 bases and J lost 0 bases. CDR3 length equals 14 residues. CDR1 and CDR2 (germline): SQVTM, ANQGSEA. The CDR3 sequence is CSVRDRGAKNIQYF. The CDR3 DNA reads as TGCAGCGTTCGGGACAGGGGAGCCAAAAACATTCAGTACTTC.

V usage is TRBV5-1 and J usage is TRBJ1-1; 8 bases are a match to TRBD1. Germline V gene lookup returns CDR1 SGHRS and CDR2 YFSETQ. The V and J ends lost 0 bases and 1 base, in that order; junction bases with no gene match: 8. The CDR3 spans 17 residues. For the CDR3, the DNA is TGCGCCAGCAGCTTGGCCGGCCAGGGGGCCCAGAACACTGAAGCTTTCTTT. This codes for CASSLAGQGAQNTEAFF.

This clone was detected a few times. The chain uses TRBV10-1 and TRBJ1-1; D is unclear. CDR1 and CDR2 (germline): WNHNN, SYGVQD (reference sequence). V was shortened by 5 bases and J by 0 bases, with 7 bases between the two germline ends. CDR3 size: 13 residues. CDR3 nucleotides: TGCGCCAGCAGTAAAGATCTGAACACTGAAGCTTTCTTT. It encodes CASSKDLNTEAFF.

The chain uses TRBV7-3 and TRBJ2-2; D perhaps matches TRBD2 (6 bases). The CDR3 is made up of 18 amino acids. V was pared by 2 bases and J by 0 bases, with 16 bases between. Per the germline V gene, CDR1 is SGHTA and CDR2 is FQGTGA. CDR3 sequence: CASSLLVRDLANTGELFF. The CDR3 bases are TGTGCCAGCAGCTTACTCGTCCGGGACTTAGCGAACACCGGGGAGCTGTTTTTT. The entire variable domain, with the rest obtained from reference TRBV7-3 and TRBJ2-2, is as follows: GAGVSQTPSNKVTEKGKYVELRCDPISGHTALYWYRQSLGQGPEFLIYFQGTGAADDSGLPNDRFFAVRPEGSVSTLKIQRTERGDSAVYLCASSLLVRDLANTGELFFGEGSRLTVL.

The rearrangement joins TRBV15 to TRBJ2-1; 11 bases are a match to TRBD2. Trimming took 1 base from V and 8 from J; bases not matched to a gene: 4. Germline CDR1 LNHNV, CDR2 YYDKDF (reference sequence). The CDR3 contains 15 residues. CDR3 residues: CATSRVAGGVDEQFF. The CDR3 DNA reads as TGTGCCACCAGCAGAGTAGCGGGAGGGGTCGATGAGCAGTTCTTC.

The chain carries TRBV5-5 and TRBJ2-7; 11 bases line up with TRBD2. After removal of 0 bases from V and 4 bases from J, the junction contained 9 bases not matched to a gene. Germline V lookup: CDR1 SGHKS, CDR2 YYEKEE (reference sequence). The CDR3 totals 17 residues. The CDR3 DNA follows: TGTGCCAGCAGCTTGGAACTAGGACTAGCGGGCCTTTACGAGCAGTACTTC. It is translated as CASSLELGLAGLYEQYF.

The V gene is TRBV27, the J gene TRBJ1-5, with a possible D match to TRBD1 (5 bases). Germline CDR1 MNHEY, CDR2 SMNVEV (reference sequence). V gave up 5 bases and J gave up 2 bases, with 13 bases separating them. This CDR3 has 15 residues. CDR3 sequence: CASSTQGGGNQPQHF. The CDR3 bases are TGTGCCAGCAGTACCCAGGGTGGTGGCAATCAGCCCCAGCATTTT.

Notes on this clone: Other DNA sequences in this sample translate to the same CDR3. The chain links TRBV27 to TRBJ1-1; D is perhaps TRBD1 (5 bases). The CDR3 is 14 residues long. V was pared by 6 bases and J by 1 base, with 12 bases between. CDR1 is MNHEY, CDR2 SMNVEV, per germline (reference sequence). The CDR3 is CASRPGPTNTEAFF. The CDR3 DNA follows: TGTGCCAGCAGACCGGGACCGACGAACACTGAAGCTTTCTTT.

The rearrangement links TRBV10-3 to TRBJ2-5; D uncertain. This CDR3 contains 13 residues. The ends were cut back, 5 bases at V and 5 bases at J, with 12 bases in the middle. The V gene's germline CDR1 is ENHRY and CDR2 SYGVKD. The CDR3 nucleotides are TGTGCCATCAGTCCTGTTCTAGGTGAGACCCAGTACTTC. It yields the protein CAISPVLGETQYF.

V usage is TRBV9 and J usage is TRBJ2-3, with 9 bases aligning to TRBD1. The CDR3 contains 16 residues. Germline CDR1 is SGDLS and CDR2 is YYNGEE. Trimming took 1 base from V and 4 from J; bases not matched to a gene: 7. The CDR3, as DNA: TGTGCCAGCAGCGTATGGGGACAGGGTGGGGCAGATACGCAGTATTTT. Amino acids: CASSVWGQGGADTQYF.

The chain joins TRBV28 to TRBJ2-3; tentatively, D is TRBD2 (5 bases). Trimming removed 3 bases from V and 4 bases from J, with 11 bases in between. The CDR3 has 14 residues. Germline V gene data show CDR1 as MDHEN and CDR2 as SYDVKM. The CDR3 DNA reads as TGTGCCAGCAGTTTCCCAGGAGGTCCAGATACGCAGTATTTT. Protein: CASSFPGGPDTQYF. Full variable domain (outside the CDR3, taken from reference TRBV28 and TRBJ2-3): DVKVTQSSRYLVKRTGEKVFLECVQDMDHENMFWYRQDPGLGLRLIYFSYDVKMKEKGDIPEGYSVSREKKERFSLILESASTNQTSMYLCASSFPGGPDTQYFGPGTRLTVL.

The genes are TRBV7-9 and TRBJ1-4; perhaps TRBD1 as D (6 bases). The CDR3 is 16 residues long. Trimming took 5 bases from V and 6 from J, leaving 19 bases between them. Germline CDR1 is SEHNR and CDR2 is FQNEAQ (reference sequence). CDR3 DNA: TGTGCCAGCAGCCCAACCCAGAGGGGGGCGCATGAAAAACTGTTTTTT. Translating it yields CASSPTQRGAHEKLFF.

The rearrangement uses TRBV6-1 and TRBJ2-1; 13 bases line up with TRBD2. The ends lost 6 bases at V and 7 bases at J; junction bases unmatched: 6. Germline-derived CDR1 and CDR2 are MNHNS and SASEGT. The CDR3 loop spans 15 amino acids. The chain's CDR3 is CASSAMGLAGNEQFF. CDR3 bases: TGTGCCAGCAGCGCTATGGGACTAGCGGGAAATGAGCAGTTCTTC.

This rearrangement joins TRBV6-6 to TRBJ2-1; tentative D call: TRBD2 (5 bases). CDR3 size: 16 residues. V lost 0 bases and J 7 bases, leaving 16 bases between the germline ends. CDR1 MNHNY and CDR2 SVGAGI come from the germline V gene (reference sequence). The CDR3 here is CASSYSREFGWNEQFF. In nucleotides, the CDR3 is TGTGCCAGCAGTTACTCACGGGAATTCGGGTGGAATGAGCAGTTCTTC.

With respect to this clone: The sample carries other DNA sequences with the same CDR3. The chain is built from TRBV4-1 and TRBJ1-2; tentative D call: TRBD1 (5 bases). This CDR3 is built from 15 residues. Trimming removed 2 bases from V and 0 bases from J, with 10 bases in between. The germline CDR1 and CDR2 sequences are MGHRA and YSYEKL. CDR3 coding DNA: TGCGCCAGCAGCCAACGGGACCGAGCTAACTATGGCTACACCTTC. Translation gives CASSQRDRANYGYTF.

The chain is built from TRBV7-2 and TRBJ2-5; 14 bases match TRBD2. J gave up 5 bases and V 1 base, and 6 bases lay outside the gene matches. Looked up from germline, CDR1 is SGHTA and CDR2 is FQGNSA. This CDR3 spans 17 amino acids. Here the CDR3 DNA reads TGTGCCAGCAGCTTAGTATTAAGGACTAGCGGGAGGGAGACCCAGTACTTC. This translates into CASSLVLRTSGRETQYF.

The chain has TRBV2 and TRBJ2-7; D may be TRBD2 (6 bases). V was shortened by 3 bases and J by 3 bases, with 15 bases between the two germline ends. Germline CDR1 and CDR2: SNHLY and FYNNEI. This CDR3 region has 15 residues. The chain's CDR3 is CASSDPGSGYYEQYF. CDR3 sequence (DNA): TGTGCCAGCAGTGATCCCGGTAGCGGATACTACGAGCAGTACTTC.

The rearrangement links TRBV7-9 to TRBJ2-5; a possible D gene is TRBD1 (5 bases). Germline-derived CDR1 and CDR2 are SEHNR and FQNEAQ (reference sequence). The CDR3 contains 15 residues. V lost 0 bases and J lost 3, with 11 bases in between. The CDR3 DNA reads TGTGCCAGCAGCTTAGCGCCAGAAGGGGAAGAGACCCAGTACTTC. Translating it yields CASSLAPEGEETQYF.

This chain uses TRBV4-1 with TRBJ1-1; TRBD1 aligns across 9 bases. Germline V CDR1 and CDR2: MGHRA, YSYEKL. J was trimmed by 1 base and V by 2 bases; bases with no gene match: 5. The CDR3 covers 16 residues. CDR3 DNA: TGCGCCAGCAGCCAACCTAGGACAGGGGCGAACACTGAAGCTTTCTTT. Translating it yields CASSQPRTGANTEAFF.